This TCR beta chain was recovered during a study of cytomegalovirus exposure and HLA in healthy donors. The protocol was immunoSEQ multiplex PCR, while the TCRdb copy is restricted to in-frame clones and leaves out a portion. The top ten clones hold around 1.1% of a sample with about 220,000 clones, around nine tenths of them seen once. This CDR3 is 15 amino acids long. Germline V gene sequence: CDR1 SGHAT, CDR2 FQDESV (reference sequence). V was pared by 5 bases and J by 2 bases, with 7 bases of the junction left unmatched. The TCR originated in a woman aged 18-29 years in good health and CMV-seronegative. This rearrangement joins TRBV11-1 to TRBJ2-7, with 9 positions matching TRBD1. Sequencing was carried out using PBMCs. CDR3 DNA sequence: TGTGCCAGCAGCCCAGACAGGGGGTACCCCTACGAGCAGTACTTC. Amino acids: CASSPDRGYPYEQYF.